This record covers a single T cell receptor beta chain. This record comes from a study of CD8+ T cells in alopecia areata. V lost 5 bases to trimming and J lost 5 bases, with 13 bases between them. The CDR3 sequence is 13 residues long. Germline CDR1 reads SGHRS; CDR2 reads YFSETQ. Extraction and reverse transcription of RNA yielded cDNA as the sequencing template. The table came from immunoSEQ multiplex PCR; TCRdb's copy has only in-frame clones and leaves some out. The data hold some 110,000 clones, with roughly 68% observed a single time. This receptor was identified in a human donor in good health. Sequenced sample: CD4+ T cells sorted from blood. The chain combines TRBV5-1 with TRBJ2-5; D not certain. CDR3 nucleotides: TGCGCCAGCAGGGAAGGAGTGGGGGAGACCCAGTACTTC. Its protein product is CASREGVGETQYF.